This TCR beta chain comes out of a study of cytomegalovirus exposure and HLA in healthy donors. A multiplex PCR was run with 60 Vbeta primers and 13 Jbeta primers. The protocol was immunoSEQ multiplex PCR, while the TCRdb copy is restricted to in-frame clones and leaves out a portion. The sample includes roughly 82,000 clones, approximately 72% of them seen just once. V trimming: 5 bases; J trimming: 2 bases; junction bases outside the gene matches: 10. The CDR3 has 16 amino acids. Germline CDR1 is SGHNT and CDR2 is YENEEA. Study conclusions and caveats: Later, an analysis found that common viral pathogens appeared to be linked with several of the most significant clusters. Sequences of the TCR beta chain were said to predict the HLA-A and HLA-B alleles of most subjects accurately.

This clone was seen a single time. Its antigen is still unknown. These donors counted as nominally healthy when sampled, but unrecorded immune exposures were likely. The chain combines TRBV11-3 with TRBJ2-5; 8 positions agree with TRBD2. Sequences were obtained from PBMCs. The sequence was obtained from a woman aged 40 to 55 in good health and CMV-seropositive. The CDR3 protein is CASSGPGTSGQETQYF. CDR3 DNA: TGTGCCAGCAGCGGCCCCGGAACTAGCGGACAAGAGACCCAGTACTTC.